A selection of T cell receptor beta chains follows, all from one sample in a study of CD8+ T cells in alopecia areata. Method: immunoSEQ multiplex PCR; TCRdb's copy keeps in-frame clones and lacks some. The sample carries 25,000 to 40,000 clones, around three quarters recorded once. The sequencing input was NKG2D-low CD8+ T cells sorted from blood. The receptor source for this set is a human donor with alopecia areata. The conserved cysteine and the conserved F or W are not part of the CDR3 here.

TRBV5-1,TRBJ1-1,ATLSETGAEAF
TRBV7-9,TRBJ1-1,ASSLEDRGNTEAF
TRBV9,TRBJ2-1,ASSVGLAGSYNEQF
TRBV2,TRBJ2-7,ASSDLTTYEQY
TRBV7-9,TRBJ2-1,ASSLVVLGEAVEQF
TRBV7-9,TRBJ2-3,ASSFPNTDTQY
TRBV27,TRBJ1-6,ASRGITGVYNSPLH
TRBV7-9,TRBJ2-7,ASSSPFSYEQY
TRBV29-1,TRBJ2-1,SAPETDEQF
TRBV4-3,TRBJ2-1,ASSQEEGMGYNEQF
TRBV28,TRBJ2-1,ASIPNVHNEQF
TRBV28,TRBJ2-2,ASSPRTGHTGELF
TRBV9,TRBJ1-2,ASSSTGYGYT
TRBV4-3,TRBJ2-1,ASSHRGQGEYNEQF
TRBV4-1,TRBJ1-1,ASRIEMGAIDTEAF
TRBV13,TRBJ1-1,ASSLRNTEAF
TRBV5-4,TRBJ2-1,ASSLIAGTVEQF
TRBV7-9,TRBJ2-1,ACARDREISEQF
TRBV6-4,TRBJ2-3,ASSEAGGTDTQY
TRBV29-1,TRBJ1-2,SVEKGSYGYT
TRBV6-1,TRBJ2-1,ASSEEASSYNEQF
TRBV9,TRBJ2-7,ASSLLPGQGYEQY
TRBV6-5,TRBJ2-1,ASSRTEYNEQF
TRBV5-1,TRBJ2-7,ASSWSSGTGPYEQY
TRBV29-1,TRBJ2-7,SVEDRATYEQY
TRBV7-9,TRBJ2-7,ASSHPVPTYEQY
TRBV13,TRBJ2-7,ASSPRTGGFEQY
TRBV6-6,TRBJ2-6,ASNPGVHSGANVLT
TRBV9,TRBJ2-2,ATSWGQGTYDGELF
TRBV2,TRBJ2-7,ASSEAGAPGVYEQY
TRBV4-2,TRBJ1-1,ASSQGFDGTEAF
TRBV4-2,TRBJ1-1,ASSPKSSQIILNTEAF
TRBV7-2,TRBJ2-3,ASSSPSGGALHTDTQY
TRBV4-3,TRBJ2-7,ASSLRQGMKTYEQY
TRBV25-1,TRBJ2-4,ASSDEGGANIQY
TRBV12-2,TRBJ1-5,ASRFTYTDSNQPQH
TRBV29-1,TRBJ2-5,SVEGSLAGGGEETQY
TRBV5-1,TRBJ1-1,ASSNENTEAF
TRBV11-2,TRBJ2-6,ASSLAIAGANVLT
TRBV7-9,TRBJ2-3,ASSDALGGPITDTQY
TRBV6-5,TRBJ2-7,ASSYSSSGEQY
TRBV28,TRBJ2-7,ASREVSSYEQY
TRBV28,TRBJ2-2,ASWASGTGGYGELF
TRBV4-2,TRBJ2-7,ASSQDVEKAEQY
TRBV5-1,TRBJ2-7,ASSLTGGEQY
TRBV5-6,TRBJ2-5,ASSLGQGFAETQY